This T cell receptor beta chain was obtained from a study of PD-1 blockade in classical Hodgkin lymphoma. Only in-frame clones appear in the TCRdb table, and some are missing; sequencing was by immunoSEQ multiplex PCR. The sample yields 100,000 or so clones, about 92% seen once. Time point described: cycle 4 day 1 (C4D1), after 6 weeks of nivolumab. In every patient, relapse followed autologous stem cell transplantation, while exposure to brentuximab vedotin differed. Classifying best responses yielded complete response, partial response or progressive disease. Whole-study results and caveats: Patients starting nivolumab less than 1 year after ASCT had lower diversity and were excluded from later analyses. A reduction in baseline TCR diversity was reportedly seen in newly diagnosed patients relative to healthy donors.

CDR1 is SNHLY, CDR2 FYNNEI, per germline. The germline V and J ends were trimmed by 10 bases and 6 bases, with 13 bases remaining between them. This CDR3 has 12 residues. Comment on this clone: The antigen remains undetermined.

The chain carries TRBV2 and TRBJ2-1; D is undetermined. This clonotype originated in a human donor with classical Hodgkin lymphoma. Here the sequenced sample was peripheral blood mononuclear cells (PBMCs), taken before the fourth cycle of nivolumab. The CDR3 DNA is TGTGCCACCAAGAACTACCTCAATGAGCAGTTCTTC. Its protein is CATKNYLNEQFF.